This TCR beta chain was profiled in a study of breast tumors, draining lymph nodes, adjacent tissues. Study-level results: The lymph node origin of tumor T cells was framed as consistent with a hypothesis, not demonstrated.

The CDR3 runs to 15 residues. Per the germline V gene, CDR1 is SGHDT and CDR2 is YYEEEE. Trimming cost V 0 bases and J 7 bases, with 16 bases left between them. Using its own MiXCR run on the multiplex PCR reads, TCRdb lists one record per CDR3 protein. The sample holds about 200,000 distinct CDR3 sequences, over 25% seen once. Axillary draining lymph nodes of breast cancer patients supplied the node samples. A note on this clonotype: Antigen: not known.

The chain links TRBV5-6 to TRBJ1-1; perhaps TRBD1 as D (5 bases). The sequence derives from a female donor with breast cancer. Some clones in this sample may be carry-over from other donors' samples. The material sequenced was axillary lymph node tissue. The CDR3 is CASSLGVGAGFEAFF. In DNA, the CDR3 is TGTGCCAGCAGCTTGGGGGTAGGGGCAGGCTTTGAAGCTTTCTTT.